The entry below gives a single TCR beta chain sequence along with its context. Its antigen is unknown. The record originates from a study of cytomegalovirus exposure and HLA in healthy donors. Regarding the study as a whole: Altogether, 150 to 200 TCR beta chains were recorded as cytomegalovirus-associated.

This CDR3 comprises 16 residues. The trim removed 4 bases at V and 8 bases at J, leaving 9 bases unmatched. Germline V gives CDR1 SGHTA, CDR2 FQGNSA. The PCR contained 60 Vbeta and 13 Jbeta primers. How the authors handled the data: Some 80 million unique TCR beta chains, roughly 11 million shared, were counted in a later analysis. TCRdb's table, derived via immunoSEQ multiplex PCR, lists solely in-frame clones and lacks some. V, J and clone size are those of that table, while D and trimming were read from the DNA. Its table records 130,000 to 150,000 clones. This TCR was recovered from a man aged 40-49 years in good health and CMV-seronegative. Material for sequencing was PBMCs. This sequence joins TRBV7-2 and TRBJ2-1; 12 bases line up with TRBD2. In nucleotides, the CDR3 is TGTGCCAGCAGCTCGTACAAACTAGCGGGGGGCGATGAGCAGTTCTTC. Translation: CASSSYKLAGGDEQFF.